These 30 T cell receptor beta chains were sequenced from one sample in a study of T-cell reconstitution after alpha-beta-depleted transplantation in children. The library targeted TCRbeta and was prepared with unique molecular identifiers. MiXCR was run by TCRdb on the PCR reads, yielding one entry per CDR3 protein. The sample contains over 550,000 distinct CDR3 sequences, about 10% of which appear only once. The specimen comprised PBMCs from the stem cell graft donor, sampled from the stem cell graft. The receptor source for this set is a human donor who donated a stem cell graft to a child with acute myeloid leukemia.

This clonotype showed up many times. The genes are TRBV7-2 and TRBJ2-5; D is undetermined. There are 13 residues in the CDR3. Trimming stripped 5 bases from V and 4 bases from J, with 11 bases between. CDR1 and CDR2 from the germline V gene are SGHTA and FQGNSA. This CDR3 reads CASSRDWRETQYF. The CDR3 nucleotides read TGTGCCAGCAGCAGGGATTGGCGAGAGACCCAGTACTTC.

J is TRBJ1-1 and V is TRBV2; D call uncertain. Germline CDR1 and CDR2: SNHLY and FYNNEI. V lost 4 bases, J lost 2 bases, and 14 bases lay in between. The CDR3 is 15 amino acids. CDR3 sequence: CASSAVFPSNTEAFF. The CDR3, as DNA: TGTGCCAGCAGTGCAGTCTTCCCATCCAACACTGAAGCTTTCTTT.

V gene TRBV12-3 or TRBV12-4 combines with J gene TRBJ2-2; unclear D gene. The V gene lost 8 bases and the J gene lost 2 bases, with 24 bases spanning the gap. The CDR3 is 18 amino acids. CDR3 sequence reads: CASCPRIPRAINTGELFF. The CDR3, as DNA: TGTGCCAGCTGTCCGCGGATCCCTAGGGCGATAAACACCGGGGAGCTGTTTTTT.

The chain couples TRBV28 to TRBJ2-5, with TRBD2 matching over 10 bases. The CDR3 length is 14 residues. In germline, CDR1 is MDHEN, CDR2 SYDVKM. V gave up 7 bases and J gave up 5 bases; unmatched junction bases: 7. The CDR3 protein is CASNRLAGRETQYF. The CDR3 DNA sequence: TGTGCCAGCAATCGACTAGCGGGCCGGGAGACCCAGTACTTC.

The chain joins TRBV12-3 or TRBV12-4 to TRBJ1-2; weak D call: TRBD1 (6 bases). The ends were cut back, 5 bases at V and 5 bases at J, with 24 bases in the middle. CDR3 size: 17 residues. The chain's CDR3 is CASSTQGRGQGGYGYTF. In nucleotides, the CDR3 is TGTGCCAGCAGTACCCAGGGCCGGGGGCAAGGGGGTTATGGCTACACCTTC.

This clonotype has at least ten counts. The rearrangement links TRBV20-1 to TRBJ1-4; D uncertain. Germline lookup yields CDR1 DFQATT and CDR2 SNEGSKA (reference sequence). CDR3 length equals 13 residues. Trimming stripped 1 base from V and 8 bases from J, with 11 bases between. DNA of the CDR3: TGCAGTGCTAGAGCCGGGGTTGGGGAAAAACTGTTTTTT. It yields the protein CSARAGVGEKLFF.

At least ten counts were recorded for this clonotype. The chain uses TRBV6-6 and TRBJ1-2, with D unclear. Germline V CDR1 and CDR2: MNHNY, SVGAGI (reference sequence). Between the trimmed V and J ends, which lost 6 bases and 1 base, there was a span of 9 bases. This CDR3 comprises 13 residues. The CDR3: CASSPGSNYGYTF. CDR3 DNA: TGTGCCAGCAGCCCCGGGAGTAACTATGGCTACACCTTC.

There are a few counts of this clonotype. V gene TRBV30 combines with J gene TRBJ2-1; D may be TRBD2 (5 bases). The V gene lost 5 bases and the J gene lost 3 bases, with 8 bases spanning the gap. The germline gives CDR1 GTSNPN, CDR2 SVGIG (reference sequence). This CDR3 is 12 amino acids long. This chain's CDR3 is CAWGDYYNEQFF. The CDR3, as DNA: TGTGCCTGGGGTGACTACTACAATGAGCAGTTCTTC. The entire variable domain, with the rest obtained from reference TRBV30 and TRBJ2-1, is as follows: SQTIHQWPATLVQPVGSPLSLECTVEGTSNPNLYWYRQAAGRGLQLLFYSVGIGQISSEVPQNLSASRPQDRQFILSSKKLLLSDSGFYLCAWGDYYNEQFFGPGTRLTVL.

This clonotype was counted many times. The V gene is TRBV29-1, the J gene TRBJ2-3; 11 nucleotides align to TRBD2. V lost 0 bases to trimming and J lost 2 bases; unmatched junction nucleotides: 7. Germline V lookup: CDR1 SQVTM, CDR2 ANQGSEA. The CDR3 spans 17 residues. CDR3: CSVEEDRLAGNTDTQYF. The CDR3 coding sequence is TGCAGCGTTGAAGAAGACCGACTAGCGGGAAACACAGATACGCAGTATTTT.

The chain couples TRBV25-1 to TRBJ1-1, with D possibly being TRBD1 (6 bases). V shed 5 bases and J shed 4 bases, with 11 bases lying between them. CDR1 and CDR2 (germline): MGHDK, SYGVNS. The CDR3 is 13 residues long. CDR3 bases: TGTGCCAGCAGTAAAGCAGGGGCCACTGAAGCTTTCTTT. It is translated as CASSKAGATEAFF.

This clonotype came up a few times. The chain recombines TRBV7-8 with TRBJ2-3, with TRBD1 identical over 7 bases. Unmatched junction bases numbered 9, after V lost 3 bases and J lost 0 bases. The CDR3 spans 17 residues. CDR1 and CDR2 from the germline V gene are SGHVS and FQNEAQ. CDR3 sequence reads: CASSFSRGGGSTDTQYF. The CDR3 nucleotides are TGTGCCAGCAGCTTCTCCCGAGGGGGCGGGAGCACAGATACGCAGTATTTT.

Only a few counts were recorded for this clonotype. The chain carries TRBV20-1 and TRBJ2-7; 8 bases are shared with TRBD1. After removal of 6 bases from V and 7 bases from J, the junction contained 17 bases not matched to a gene. This CDR3 comprises 15 residues. CDR1 and CDR2 (germline): DFQATT, SNEGSKA (reference sequence). The CDR3, as DNA: TGCAGTGCGAACGATCGAGGACAGGGAATAGGAGAGCAGTACTTC. This encodes CSANDRGQGIGEQYF.

This clonotype was counted a few times. The gene calls are TRBV28 and TRBJ2-2; D perhaps matches TRBD2 (6 bases). The ends were cut back, 5 bases at V and 5 bases at J, with 18 bases in the middle. This CDR3 comprises 16 residues. Germline lookup yields CDR1 MDHEN and CDR2 SYDVKM. The CDR3 here is CASSTLGLEGTGELFF. DNA of the CDR3: TGTGCCAGCAGTACCCTGGGACTCGAGGGGACCGGGGAGCTGTTTTTT.

In this sample, this clonotype turned up a few times. V usage is TRBV2 and J usage is TRBJ2-2; TRBD1 matches at 7 bases. Germline CDR1 is SNHLY and CDR2 is FYNNEI. V trimming: 11 bases; J trimming: 5 bases; junction bases outside the gene matches: 11. The CDR3 contains 14 residues. The CDR3 coding sequence is TGTGCCGGGTCGAAGACAGGGATTACCGGGGAGCTGTTTTTT. Its translation: CAGSKTGITGELFF.

In nucleotides, the CDR3 is TGTGCCAGCAGCTTATCTCCGACTAGCGGTTACACCGGGGATACGCAGTATTTT. Its translation: CASSLSPTSGYTGDTQYF. The chain is built from TRBV7-3 and TRBJ2-3, with TRBD2 matching 9 bases. J gave up 6 bases and V 2 bases, and 15 bases lay outside the gene matches. The CDR3 covers 18 residues. The germline V gene has CDR1 SGHTA and CDR2 FQGTGA. The variable domain in full, completed from reference TRBV7-3 and TRBJ2-3, reads GAGVSQTPSNKVTEKGKYVELRCDPISGHTALYWYRQSLGQGPEFLIYFQGTGAADDSGLPNDRFFAVRPEGSVSTLKIQRTERGDSAVYLCASSLSPTSGYTGDTQYFGPGTRLTVL.

The rearrangement joins TRBV10-3 to TRBJ2-5; the D call may be TRBD1 or TRBD2 (5 bases each). Germline loops: CDR1 ENHRY, CDR2 SYGVKD. The CDR3 totals 14 residues. Trimming stripped 5 bases from V and 4 bases from J, with 14 bases between. The CDR3 spells CAISHQSGGETQYF. CDR3 in DNA: TGTGCCATCAGTCACCAGTCTGGGGGAGAGACCCAGTACTTC.

This clonotype was found many times. V usage is TRBV27 and J usage is TRBJ2-3; D might be TRBD2 (5 bases). The CDR3 runs to 12 residues. Trimming pared 8 bases from V and 3 bases from J, leaving 9 bases between. Per germline, CDR1 MNHEY and CDR2 SMNVEV (reference sequence). CDR3 sequence: CASWERTDTQYF. CDR3 in DNA: TGTGCCAGCTGGGAGAGGACAGATACGCAGTATTTT.

This chain links TRBV5-1 with TRBJ2-5; 9 nucleotides agree with TRBD1. The CDR3 contains 20 residues. CDR1 is SGHRS, CDR2 YFSETQ, per germline. Losses at the gene ends were 0 bases for V and 0 bases for J; bases not matched to a gene: 15. As DNA, the CDR3 is TGCGCCAGCAGCTTGGCCGGAGGCCAGCGGGACAGGGTTAACCAAGAGACCCAGTACTTC. The encoded protein is CASSLAGGQRDRVNQETQYF. Looking up the rest from reference TRBV5-1 and TRBJ2-5 gives the full variable domain: KAGVTQTPRYLIKTRGQQVTLSCSPISGHRSVSWYQQTPGQGLQFLFEYFSETQRNKGNFPGRFSGRQFSNSRSEMNVSTLELGDSALYLCASSLAGGQRDRVNQETQYFGPGTRLLVL.

V gene TRBV24-1 combines with J gene TRBJ1-5; D possibly corresponds to TRBD1 (6 bases). V lost 6 bases and J 2 bases, leaving 13 bases between the germline ends. The length of the CDR3 is 15 residues. Per germline, CDR1 KGHDR and CDR2 SFDVKD. In DNA, the CDR3 is TGTGCCACCAGTCGAATTGCAGGGGGCAATCAGCCCCAGCATTTT. Translation: CATSRIAGGNQPQHF.

DNA for the CDR3: TGTGCCAGCAGCGGGACGACAGGGGAAGAGACCCAGTACTTC. Translation: CASSGTTGEETQYF. The V and J genes are TRBV9 and TRBJ2-5, with TRBD1 matching 8 bases. From germline, CDR1 is SGDLS and CDR2 YYNGEE. This CDR3 comprises 14 residues. V lost 3 bases to trimming and J lost 3 bases; unmatched junction nucleotides: 4.

The chain uses TRBV20-1 and TRBJ2-3; 9 bases fit TRBD2. Germline V lookup: CDR1 DFQATT, CDR2 SNEGSKA (reference sequence). Trimming at V came to 0 bases and at J to 9 bases, leaving 7 bases not matched to a gene. The CDR3 length is 14 residues. The CDR3 DNA reads TGCAGTGCTAGAGACGATAGCGGGAGACCCACGCAGTATTTT. Protein: CSARDDSGRPTQYF.

This clonotype was counted ten times or more. The J gene is TRBJ2-1, the V gene TRBV5-1, with 13 bases lining up with TRBD2. Germline lookup yields CDR1 SGHRS and CDR2 YFSETQ. V lost 4 bases to trimming and J lost 4 bases; unmatched junction nucleotides: 2. The CDR3 runs 15 residues. The CDR3: CASSGTSGIYNEQFF. CDR3 nucleotides: TGCGCCAGCAGCGGGACTAGCGGGATATACAATGAGCAGTTCTTC.

As to this clonotype: The junction departs from the called germline gene at one end, perhaps through a read error. This chain joins TRBV20-1 and TRBJ2-7; D could derive from TRBD1 or TRBD2 (6 bases each). Per germline, CDR1 DFQATT and CDR2 SNEGSKA (reference sequence). This CDR3 has 17 amino acids. The CDR3 coding sequence is TGCTGTGCTAGTGATTCACGGGGGCCGGTTGGGACCTACGAGCAGTACTTC. This sequence encodes CCASDSRGPVGTYEQYF.

CDR3 residues: CASSHSAAGELFF. The DNA for the CDR3 is TGTGCCAGCAGCCACTCTGCCGCCGGGGAGCTGTTTTTT. This chain joins TRBV12-3 or TRBV12-4 and TRBJ2-2, with D unclear. The CDR3 runs to 13 residues. V lost 6 bases, J lost 6 bases, and 11 bases lay in between.

This clonotype occurred many times. CDR3 sequence reads: CSASKAGEWRETQYF. The CDR3 DNA sequence: TGCAGTGCCTCAAAAGCGGGAGAGTGGAGGGAGACCCAGTACTTC. The chain links TRBV20-1 to TRBJ2-5; 8 nucleotides line up with TRBD2. J was trimmed by 5 bases and V by 6 bases; bases with no gene match: 14. CDR3 length: 15 amino acids. The germline gives CDR1 DFQATT, CDR2 SNEGSKA (reference sequence).

This clonotype was observed many times. V and J are TRBV20-1 and TRBJ1-2, with no clear D. The V end was cut by 6 bases, the J end by 3 bases, with 11 bases between. Germline-derived CDR1 and CDR2 are DFQATT and SNEGSKA (reference sequence). The CDR3 is 12 residues long. CDR3 in DNA: TGCAGTGCAAAGTCCCCAGACTATGGCTACACCTTC. This gives the protein CSAKSPDYGYTF.

The CDR3 DNA reads TGCAGTGCTGGGATGTCGGGGCTCGGACTTCGGAGCGCCTTCTATGGCTACACCTTC. Protein: CSAGMSGLGLRSAFYGYTF. The chain joins TRBV20-1 to TRBJ1-2; D possibly corresponds to TRBD1 (5 bases). Trimming stripped 5 bases from V and 4 bases from J, with 32 bases between. In germline, CDR1 is DFQATT, CDR2 SNEGSKA (reference sequence). This CDR3 contains 19 residues.

This clonotype was recorded many times. This CDR3 fails to terminate in the conserved phenylalanine or tryptophan, so it likely reflects a read error. No DNA is shown, since the ends of the CDR3 on it are uncertain; the CDR3 is the one TCRdb lists. The chain has TRBV28 and TRBJ2-3; TRBD2, the D gene given by the table, was not confirmed from the DNA. The CDR3 sequence runs 13 residues, both termini included. Germline CDR1 reads MDHEN; CDR2 reads SYDVKM. This chain's CDR3 is CASSSGTSGRASV.

The rearrangement uses TRBV20-1 and TRBJ2-3; the D gene is possibly TRBD2 (6 bases). Germline-derived CDR1 and CDR2 are DFQATT and SNEGSKA (reference sequence). V lost 4 bases to trimming and J lost 1 base, with 12 bases between them. The CDR3 runs 14 residues. CDR3 residues: CSATLGSGTDTQYF. The CDR3 coding sequence is TGCAGTGCTACCCTCGGGAGCGGCACAGATACGCAGTATTTT.

This chain links TRBV3-1 with TRBJ1-3; D is unresolved. Germline CDR1 is LGHDT and CDR2 is YNNKEL (reference sequence). The V end was cut by 4 bases, the J end by 2 bases, with 6 bases between. The CDR3 length is 13 residues. Written as DNA, the CDR3 is TGTGCCAGCAGCCGCCAGCCTGGAAACACCATATATTTT. Its protein product is CASSRQPGNTIYF.